A single sample is the source of the 2 T cell receptor beta chains below, sequenced in a study of blood T cell repertoires in COVID-19. Profiled with immunoSEQ multiplex PCR; TCRdb holds only in-frame clones, not every one. The table lists approximately 97,000 clones, approximately 89% of them singletons, with about 20% in the top ten. Sequences were obtained from peripheral blood. These receptors all come from a human donor in a cohort sampled during active COVID-19.

The chain has TRBV27 and TRBJ2-7; D is perhaps TRBD2 (5 bases). Trimming took off 3 bases at V and 0 bases at J, with 12 bases between the two ends. The CDR3 sequence is 15 residues long. CDR1 is MNHEY and CDR2 is SMNVEV in the germline V gene (reference sequence). In nucleotides, the CDR3 is TGTGCCAGCAGTTTGGTGAGGGTGGCCTCCTACGAGCAGTACTTC. This encodes CASSLVRVASYEQYF.

The chain carries TRBV20-1 and TRBJ2-7; weak D call: TRBD2 (6 bases). Germline-derived CDR1 and CDR2 are DFQATT and SNEGSKA (reference sequence). V lost 3 bases to trimming and J lost 3 bases, with 15 bases between them. This CDR3 has 14 amino acids. For the CDR3, the DNA is TGCAGTGCTAGTCGGCGGGATGCGCTCTACGAGCAGTACTTC. This codes for CSASRRDALYEQYF.